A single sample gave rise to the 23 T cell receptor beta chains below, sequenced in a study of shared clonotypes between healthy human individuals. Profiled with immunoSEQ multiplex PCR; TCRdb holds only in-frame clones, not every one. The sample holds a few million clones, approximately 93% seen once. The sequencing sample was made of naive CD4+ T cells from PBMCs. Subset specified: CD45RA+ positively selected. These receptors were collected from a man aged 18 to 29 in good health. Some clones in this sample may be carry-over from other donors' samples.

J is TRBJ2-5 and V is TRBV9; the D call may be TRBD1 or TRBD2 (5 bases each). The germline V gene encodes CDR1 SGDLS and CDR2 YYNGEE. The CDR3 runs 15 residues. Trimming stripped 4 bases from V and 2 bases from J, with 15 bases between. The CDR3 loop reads CASSWDGIPQETQYF. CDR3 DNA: TGTGCCAGCAGCTGGGACGGAATTCCTCAAGAGACCCAGTACTTC.

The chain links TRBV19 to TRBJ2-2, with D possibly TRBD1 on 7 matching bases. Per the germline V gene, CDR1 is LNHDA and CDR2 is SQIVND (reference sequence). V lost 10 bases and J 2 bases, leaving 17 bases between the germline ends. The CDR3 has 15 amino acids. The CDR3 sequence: CATRGVRFNTGELFF. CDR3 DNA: TGTGCCACCAGGGGGGTCAGGTTCAACACCGGGGAGCTGTTTTTT.

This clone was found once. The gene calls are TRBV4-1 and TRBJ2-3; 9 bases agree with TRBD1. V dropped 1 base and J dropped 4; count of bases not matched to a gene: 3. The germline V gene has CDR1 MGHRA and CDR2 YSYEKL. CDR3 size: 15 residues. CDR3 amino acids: CASSQAGTGPDTQYF. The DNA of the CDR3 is TGCGCCAGCAGCCAAGCCGGGACAGGGCCAGATACGCAGTATTTT.

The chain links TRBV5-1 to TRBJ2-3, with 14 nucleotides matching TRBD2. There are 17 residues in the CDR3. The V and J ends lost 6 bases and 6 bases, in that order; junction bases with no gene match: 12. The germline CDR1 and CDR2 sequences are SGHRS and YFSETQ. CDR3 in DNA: TGCGCCAGCACTAAACCGGGACTAGCGGGAGTTGGGGATACGCAGTATTTT. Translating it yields CASTKPGLAGVGDTQYF.

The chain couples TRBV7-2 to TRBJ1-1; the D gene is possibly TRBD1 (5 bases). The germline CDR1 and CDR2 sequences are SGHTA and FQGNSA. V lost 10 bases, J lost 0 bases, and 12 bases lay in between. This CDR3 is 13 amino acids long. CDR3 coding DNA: TGTGCCACAGGGACCTCTATGAACACTGAAGCTTTCTTT. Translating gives CATGTSMNTEAFF.

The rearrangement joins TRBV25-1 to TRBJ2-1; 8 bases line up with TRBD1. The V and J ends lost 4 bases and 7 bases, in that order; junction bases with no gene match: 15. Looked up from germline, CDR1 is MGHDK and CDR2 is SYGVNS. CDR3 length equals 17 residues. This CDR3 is CASSAQQGGSMGNEQFF. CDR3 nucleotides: TGTGCCAGCAGTGCCCAACAGGGGGGATCGATGGGTAATGAGCAGTTCTTC. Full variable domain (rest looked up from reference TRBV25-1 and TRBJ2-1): EADIYQTPRYLVIGTGKKITLECSQTMGHDKMYWYQQDPGMELHLIHYSYGVNSTEKGDLSSESTVSRIRTEHFPLTLESARPSHTSQYLCASSAQQGGSMGNEQFFGPGTRLTVL.

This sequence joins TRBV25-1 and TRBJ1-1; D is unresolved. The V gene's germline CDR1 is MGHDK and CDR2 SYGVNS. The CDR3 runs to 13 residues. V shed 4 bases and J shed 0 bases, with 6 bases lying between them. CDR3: CASSGTVNTEAFF. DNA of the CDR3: TGTGCCAGCAGTGGGACCGTGAACACTGAAGCTTTCTTT.

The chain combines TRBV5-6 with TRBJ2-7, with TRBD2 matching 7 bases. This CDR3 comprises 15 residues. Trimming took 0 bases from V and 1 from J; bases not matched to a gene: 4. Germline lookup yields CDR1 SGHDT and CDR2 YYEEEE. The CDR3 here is CASSLDLAASYEQYF. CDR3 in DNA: TGTGCCAGCAGCTTGGACCTAGCGGCTTCCTACGAGCAGTACTTC.

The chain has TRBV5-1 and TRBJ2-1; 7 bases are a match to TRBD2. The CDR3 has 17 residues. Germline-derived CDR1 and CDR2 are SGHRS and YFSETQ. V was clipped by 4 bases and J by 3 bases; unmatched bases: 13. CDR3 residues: CASSPGGSGQDYNEQFF. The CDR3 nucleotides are TGCGCCAGCAGCCCGGGGGGTAGCGGACAAGACTACAATGAGCAGTTCTTC.

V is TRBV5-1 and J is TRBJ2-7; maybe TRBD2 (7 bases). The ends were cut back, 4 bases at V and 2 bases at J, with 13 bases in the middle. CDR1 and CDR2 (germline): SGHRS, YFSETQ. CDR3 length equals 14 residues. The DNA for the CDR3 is TGCGCCAGCAGCCCCGGGGGGCAGACCTACGAGCAGTACTTC. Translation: CASSPGGQTYEQYF.

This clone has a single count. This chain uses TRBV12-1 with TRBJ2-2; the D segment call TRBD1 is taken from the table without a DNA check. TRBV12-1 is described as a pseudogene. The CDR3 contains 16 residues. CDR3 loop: CASSPPGQGVAGELFF. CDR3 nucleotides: TGTGCCAGCAGCCCCCCGGGACAGGGGGTTGCCGGGGAGCTGTTTTTT.

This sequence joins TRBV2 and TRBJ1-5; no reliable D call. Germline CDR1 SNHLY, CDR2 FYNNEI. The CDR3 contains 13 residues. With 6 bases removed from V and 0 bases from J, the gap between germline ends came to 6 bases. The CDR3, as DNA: TGTGCCAGCAGCCGGGTTAGCAATCAGCCCCAGCATTTT. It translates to CASSRVSNQPQHF.

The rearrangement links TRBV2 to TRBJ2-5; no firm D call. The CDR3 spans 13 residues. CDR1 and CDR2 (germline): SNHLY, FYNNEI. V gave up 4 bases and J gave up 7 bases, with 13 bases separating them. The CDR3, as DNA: TGTGCCAGCAGTGTAAGCCCTGCGCCGACCCAGTACTTC. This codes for CASSVSPAPTQYF.

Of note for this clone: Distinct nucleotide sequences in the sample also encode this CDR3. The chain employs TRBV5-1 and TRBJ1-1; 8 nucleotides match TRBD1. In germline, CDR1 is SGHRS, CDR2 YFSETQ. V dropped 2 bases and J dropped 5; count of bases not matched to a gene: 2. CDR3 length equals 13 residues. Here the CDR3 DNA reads TGCGCCAGCAGCTTAACAGGGGGAACTGAAGCTTTCTTT. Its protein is CASSLTGGTEAFF. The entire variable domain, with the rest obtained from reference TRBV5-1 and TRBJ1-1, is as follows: KAGVTQTPRYLIKTRGQQVTLSCSPISGHRSVSWYQQTPGQGLQFLFEYFSETQRNKGNFPGRFSGRQFSNSRSEMNVSTLELGDSALYLCASSLTGGTEAFFGQGTRLTVV.

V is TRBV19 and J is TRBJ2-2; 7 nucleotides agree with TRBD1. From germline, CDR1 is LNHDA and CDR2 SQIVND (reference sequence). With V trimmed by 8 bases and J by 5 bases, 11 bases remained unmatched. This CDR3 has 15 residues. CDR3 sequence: CASRTGTDETGELFF. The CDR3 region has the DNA TGTGCCAGTCGAACCGGGACAGATGAGACCGGGGAGCTGTTTTTT.

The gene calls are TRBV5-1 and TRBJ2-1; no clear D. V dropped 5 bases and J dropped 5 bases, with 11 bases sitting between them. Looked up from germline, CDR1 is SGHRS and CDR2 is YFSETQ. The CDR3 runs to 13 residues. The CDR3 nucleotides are TGCGCCAGCAGGCGTTGGGCCGACAATGAGCAGTTCTTC. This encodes CASRRWADNEQFF.

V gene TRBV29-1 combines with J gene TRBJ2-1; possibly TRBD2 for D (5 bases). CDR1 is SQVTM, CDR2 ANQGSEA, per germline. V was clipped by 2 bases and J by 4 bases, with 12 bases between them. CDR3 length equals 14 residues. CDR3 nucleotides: TGCAGCGTTGAACGGGATCGGGATTACAATGAGCAGTTCTTC. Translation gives CSVERDRDYNEQFF.

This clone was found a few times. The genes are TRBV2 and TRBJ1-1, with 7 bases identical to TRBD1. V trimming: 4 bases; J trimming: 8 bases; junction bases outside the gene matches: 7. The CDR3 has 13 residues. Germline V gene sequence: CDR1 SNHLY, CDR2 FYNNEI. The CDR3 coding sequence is TGTGCCAGCAGTGTGGAGGGGGCGGTCGAAGCTTTCTTT. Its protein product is CASSVEGAVEAFF. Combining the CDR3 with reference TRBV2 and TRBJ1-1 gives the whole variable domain EPEVTQTPSHQVTQMGQEVILRCVPISNHLYFYWYRQILGQKVEFLVSFYNNEISEKSEIFDDQFSVERPDGSNFTLKIRSTKLEDSAMYFCASSVEGAVEAFFGQGTRLTVV.

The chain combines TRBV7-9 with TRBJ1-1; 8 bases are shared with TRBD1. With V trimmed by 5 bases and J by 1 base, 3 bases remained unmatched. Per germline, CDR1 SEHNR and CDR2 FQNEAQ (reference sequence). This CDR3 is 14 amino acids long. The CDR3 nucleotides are TGTGCCAGCAGCGGACAGGGAAAGAACACTGAAGCTTTCTTT. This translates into CASSGQGKNTEAFF.

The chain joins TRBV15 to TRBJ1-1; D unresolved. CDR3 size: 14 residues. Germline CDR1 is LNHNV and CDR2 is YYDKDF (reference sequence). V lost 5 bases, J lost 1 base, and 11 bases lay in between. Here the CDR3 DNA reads TGTGCCACCAGCGGGAAGAATTGGAACACTGAAGCTTTCTTT. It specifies CATSGKNWNTEAFF.

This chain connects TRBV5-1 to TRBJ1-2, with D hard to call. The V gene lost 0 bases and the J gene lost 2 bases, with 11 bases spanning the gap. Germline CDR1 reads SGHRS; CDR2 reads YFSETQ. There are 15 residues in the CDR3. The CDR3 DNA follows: TGCGCCAGCAGCTTGGTGCCAAGCCAGAACTATGGCTACACCTTC. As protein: CASSLVPSQNYGYTF.

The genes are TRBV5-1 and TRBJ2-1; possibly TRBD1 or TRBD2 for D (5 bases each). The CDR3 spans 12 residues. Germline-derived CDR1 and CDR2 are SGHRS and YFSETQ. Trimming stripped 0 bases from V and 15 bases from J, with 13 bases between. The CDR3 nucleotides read TGCGCCAGCAGCTTGGACCCGGGACCCCGGTTCTTC. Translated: CASSLDPGPRFF.

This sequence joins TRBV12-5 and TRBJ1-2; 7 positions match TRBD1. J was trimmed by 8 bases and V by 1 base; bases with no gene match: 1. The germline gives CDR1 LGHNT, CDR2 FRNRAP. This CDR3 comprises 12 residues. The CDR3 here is CASGLGGGGYTF. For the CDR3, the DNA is TGTGCTAGTGGTTTGGGAGGGGGCGGCTACACCTTC.